These 5 T cell receptor beta chains were all obtained from the same sample, sequenced in a study of CD8+CD57+ T cells in acquired aplastic anemia. CDR3 and TCR beta VDJ profiling relied on genomic DNA as the template. TCRdb reprocessed the reads via MiXCR and lists one record per CDR3 protein. The sample includes 150,000 to 200,000 distinct CDR3 sequences, 70% to 80% seen only once; the top ten take 35% to 60%. In patients chosen for sequencing, flow cytometry had shown CD8+CD57+ cell expansion. The sequencing sample was made of sorted CD4+, CD8+, or CD8+CD57+ T cells (not recorded which) from PBMCs. All receptors come from a human donor with aplastic anemia.

The chain links TRBV25-1 to TRBJ1-4; D remains ambiguous. This CDR3 is built from 14 residues. V was clipped by 6 bases and J by 1 base, with 9 bases between them. Germline lookup yields CDR1 MGHDK and CDR2 SYGVNS. The CDR3 DNA is TGTGCCAGCAGCTCGTTACAAACTAATGAAAAACTGTTTTTT. It encodes CASSSLQTNEKLFF.

V and J are TRBV19 and TRBJ2-1; D may be TRBD2 (5 bases). There are 16 residues in the CDR3. The germline V and J ends were trimmed by 5 bases and 6 bases, with 20 bases remaining between them. Per germline, CDR1 LNHDA and CDR2 SQIVND (reference sequence). The CDR3 spells CASSGLAVNDCNEQFF. The CDR3 DNA sequence: TGTGCCAGTAGTGGTCTAGCTGTTAACGACTGCAATGAGCAGTTCTTC.

The table lists this clonotype with many counts. The chain has TRBV10-2 and TRBJ2-1; no reliable D call. Looked up from germline, CDR1 is WSHSY and CDR2 is SAAADI. Deletions cut 2 bases from V and 0 bases from J, with 8 bases between. CDR3 size: 15 residues. The CDR3 DNA reads TGCGCCAGCAGTGAGGATAGTGGCTCCTACAATGAGCAGTTCTTC. Protein product: CASSEDSGSYNEQFF.

V usage is TRBV2 and J usage is TRBJ2-7, with TRBD1 matching over 9 bases. The V gene's germline CDR1 is SNHLY and CDR2 FYNNEI. Unmatched junction bases numbered 6, after V lost 5 bases and J lost 4 bases. This CDR3 has 14 amino acids. The CDR3 loop reads CASSIQGALYEQYF. The CDR3 DNA is TGTGCCAGCAGTATACAGGGGGCCCTGTACGAGCAGTACTTC.

On this clonotype itself: A read error may produce the germline difference seen at one junction end. V usage is TRBV2 and J usage is TRBJ2-2; tentatively, D is TRBD2 (5 bases). Germline V gives CDR1 SNHLY, CDR2 FYNNEI. CDR3 length equals 16 residues. CDR3 in amino acids: CASSEAAGKRTGELFF. As DNA, the CDR3 is TGCGCCAGCAGTGAAGCGGCGGGCAAGCGCACCGGGGAGCTGTTTTTT.